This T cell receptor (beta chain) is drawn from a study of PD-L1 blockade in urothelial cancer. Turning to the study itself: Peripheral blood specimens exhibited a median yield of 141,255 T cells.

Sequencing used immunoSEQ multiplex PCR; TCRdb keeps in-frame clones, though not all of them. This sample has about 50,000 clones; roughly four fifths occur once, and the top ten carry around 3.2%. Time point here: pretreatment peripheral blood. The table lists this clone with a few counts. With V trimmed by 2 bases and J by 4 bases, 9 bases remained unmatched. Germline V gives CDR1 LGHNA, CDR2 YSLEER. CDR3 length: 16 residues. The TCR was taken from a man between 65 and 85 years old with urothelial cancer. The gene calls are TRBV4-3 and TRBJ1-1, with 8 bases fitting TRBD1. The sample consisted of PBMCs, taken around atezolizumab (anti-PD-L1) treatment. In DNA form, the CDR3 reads TGCGCCAGCAGCCAAATGGGGTATCAGGGGGCCACTGAAGCTTTCTTT. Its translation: CASSQMGYQGATEAFF.